The entry below describes one T cell receptor (beta chain). This entry comes from a study of CD8+ T cells in alopecia areata. As the sequencing template, cDNA was produced by extracting RNA and reverse transcribing it. Assay: immunoSEQ multiplex PCR; the TCRdb copy retains only in-frame clones and omits some. The data show more than 200,000 clones, under 70% seen once. CDR1 and CDR2 (germline): GTSNPN, SVGIG (reference sequence). V was shortened by 5 bases and J by 0 bases, with 8 bases between the two germline ends. The CDR3 extends over 13 amino acids. The material was CD4+ T cells sorted from blood, obtained at week 0. This clonotype was sampled from a human donor with alopecia areata. The chain joins TRBV30 to TRBJ1-3; D unclear. The CDR3 bases are TGTGCCTGGGGACGGCGCTCTGGAAACACCATATATTTT. It yields the protein CAWGRRSGNTIYF.